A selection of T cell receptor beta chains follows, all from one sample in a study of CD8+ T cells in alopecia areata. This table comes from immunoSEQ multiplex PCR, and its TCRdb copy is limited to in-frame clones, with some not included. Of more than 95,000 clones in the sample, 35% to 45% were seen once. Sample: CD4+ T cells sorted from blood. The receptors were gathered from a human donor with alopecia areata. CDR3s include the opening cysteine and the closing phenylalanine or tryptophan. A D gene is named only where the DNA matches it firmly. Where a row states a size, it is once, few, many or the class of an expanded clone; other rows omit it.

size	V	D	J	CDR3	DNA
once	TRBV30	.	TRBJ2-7	CAWSVRVGEQYF	TGTGCCTGGAGTGTTCGGGTCGGCGAGCAGTACTTC
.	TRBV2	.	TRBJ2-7	CASTRGRIGYEQYF	TGTGCCAGCACTCGGGGACGGATAGGCTACGAGCAGTACTTC
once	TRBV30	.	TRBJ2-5	CAWSGGRGSETQYF	TGTGCCTGGAGTGGAGGGAGAGGGTCCGAGACCCAGTACTTC
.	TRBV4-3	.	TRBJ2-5	CASSQEGRGGETQYF	TGCGCCAGCAGCCAAGAAGGCCGCGGAGGAGAGACCCAGTACTTC
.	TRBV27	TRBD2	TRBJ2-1	CASSLRPSRSGRSYNEQFF	TGTGCCAGCAGTTTGCGCCCCTCTAGAAGCGGGAGAAGTTACAATGAGCAGTTCTTC
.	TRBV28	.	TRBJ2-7	CASSQQDKQYF	TGTGCCAGCAGTCAGCAGGATAAGCAGTACTTC
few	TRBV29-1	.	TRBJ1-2	CSVEDLRHQGGYTF	TGCAGCGTTGAAGATCTGAGGCACCAAGGGGGCTACACCTTC
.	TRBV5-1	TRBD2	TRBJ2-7	CASSLAASGRGYEQYF	TGCGCCAGCAGCCTGGCCGCTAGCGGGAGAGGGTACGAGCAGTACTTC
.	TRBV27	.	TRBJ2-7	CASSSRDTYEQYF	TGTGCCAGCAGTAGCCGGGACACTTACGAGCAGTACTTC
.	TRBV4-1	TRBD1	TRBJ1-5	CASSQPTGGLNQPQHF	TGCGCCAGCAGCCAGCCGACAGGGGGATTAAATCAGCCCCAGCATTTT
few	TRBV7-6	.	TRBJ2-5	CASRSGQETQYF	TGTGCCAGCAGATCAGGACAAGAGACCCAGTACTTC
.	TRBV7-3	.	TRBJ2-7	CASSLPKFGVSYEQYF	TGTGCCAGCAGCTTACCCAAATTCGGGGTCTCCTACGAGCAGTACTTC
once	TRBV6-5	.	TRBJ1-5	CASSYTRQNSNQPQHF	TGTGCCAGCAGTTACACGAGGCAAAATAGCAATCAGCCCCAGCATTTT
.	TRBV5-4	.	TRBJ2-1	CASSPGQASYNEQFF	TGTGCCAGCAGTCCCGGCCAAGCCTCCTACAATGAGCAGTTCTTC
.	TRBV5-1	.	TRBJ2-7	CASSYSYEQYF	TGCGCCAGCAGCTACAGCTACGAGCAGTACTTC